These 2 T cell receptor beta chains share one sample of origin, sequenced in a study of PD-1 blockade in mismatch repair-deficient tumors. Assay: immunoSEQ multiplex PCR; the TCRdb copy retains only in-frame clones and omits some. The table has about 84,000 clones, approximately 84% seen once; the top ten hold roughly 2.7%. This specimen was peripheral blood, taken 12 weeks after starting pembrolizumab. All receptors come from an adult with mismatch repair-deficient cancer.

The chain combines TRBV5-1 with TRBJ2-7; D is uncertain. Deletions cut 3 bases from V and 7 bases from J, with 14 bases between. The CDR3 length is 13 residues. Germline-derived CDR1 and CDR2 are SGHRS and YFSETQ. CDR3 residues: CASSSVGVGEQYF. The CDR3 bases are TGCGCCAGCAGCTCGGTAGGCGTCGGAGAGCAGTACTTC.

The DNA for the CDR3 is TGTGCCAGTAGTATAATTGGGGGACTGAGGAGCTCCTACGAGCAGTACTTC. Its protein product is CASSIIGGLRSSYEQYF. The V gene is TRBV19, the J gene TRBJ2-7; D might be TRBD2 (6 bases). The CDR3 runs to 17 residues. The ends were cut back, 2 bases at V and 0 bases at J, with 17 bases in the middle. Germline CDR1 is LNHDA and CDR2 is SQIVND (reference sequence).